The clone carrying this T cell receptor (beta chain) was observed once. Its antigen is undetermined. With constant-segment primers, 5'RACE yielded cDNA libraries of TCR alpha and TCR beta that carried sample barcodes and UMIs. From the 5' RACE reads, TCRdb called clonotypes with MiXCR, one entry per CDR3 protein. The sample lists some 210,000 distinct CDR3 sequences; around 19% were seen once. This specimen comes from a study of T-cell memory formation after mild COVID-19. The study, taken as a whole, reports: Memory from before infection featured some responding clones, which suggests cross-reactive memory joined. Clones that contracted clustered mainly in CM and EM if CD4+ and in EMRA if CD8+. Later expanders leaned toward CD4+, whereas clones contracting from day 15 to 85 were balanced CD4/CD8.

The V gene's germline CDR1 is SQVTM and CDR2 ANQGSEA. This CDR3 region has 12 residues. V lost 2 bases and J 10 bases, leaving 12 bases between the germline ends. Sequenced: PBMCs or a T cell subset sorted from them (not recorded which). The chain has TRBV29-1 and TRBJ2-1, with a tentative D call TRBD2 (6 bases). The source of this sequence is an adult woman who had mild COVID-19 (a few samples of this study predate the infection). Cell type and time point are not known. As DNA, the CDR3 is TGCAGCGTTGAACGGAGGGCAGGGGAGCAGTTCTTC. Its translation: CSVERRAGEQFF.